This is a list of T cell receptor beta chains from one sample in a study of cytomegalovirus exposure and HLA in healthy donors. This table comes from immunoSEQ multiplex PCR, and its TCRdb copy is limited to in-frame clones, with some not included. The sample shows around 160,000 clones, 75% to 80% of them seen only once. The sequenced sample was PBMCs. The source is a man aged 40-49 years in good health and CMV-seropositive. The CDR3 runs from the conserved cysteine through the conserved F or W. D genes are given only for firm matches. Clone sizes are given selectively: once, few, many, or a class where the clone is expanded.

TRBV5-1,.,TRBJ1-5,TRBD1,CASSLGTGSGQPQHF,TGCGCCAGCAGCTTGGGGACAGGGTCTGGTCAGCCCCAGCATTTT
TRBV5-6,.,TRBJ2-3,.,CASLPSLAWTDTQYF,TGTGCCAGCCTCCCGTCGTTAGCATGGACAGATACGCAGTATTTT
TRBV7-6,.,TRBJ2-5,.,CASSFSGRGGVAEQYF,TGTGCCAGCAGCTTTTCCGGTCGAGGGGGGGTTGCGGAGCAGTACTTC
TRBV30,.,TRBJ2-1,.,CAGRTLGYNEQFF,TGTGCCGGACGGACACTCGGGTACAATGAGCAGTTCTTC
TRBV28,.,TRBJ1-4,TRBD1,CASRPQGEGEKLFF,TGTGCCAGCAGGCCACAGGGGGAAGGTGAAAAACTGTTTTTT
TRBV7-7,.,TRBJ2-3,.,CASSLAEGKTQYF,TGTGCCAGCAGCTTAGCGGAGGGAAAAACGCAGTATTTT
TRBV7-2,.,TRBJ1-3,TRBD1,CASSDRAGVEGNTIYF,TGTGCCAGCAGCGACAGGGCCGGGGTTGAAGGAAACACCATATATTTT
TRBV19,.,TRBJ1-2,.,CASSIDQAVGDGYTF,TGTGCCAGTAGTATAGACCAAGCGGTTGGGGATGGCTACACCTTC
TRBV27,.,TRBJ2-7,TRBD1,CASSPRGTDNYEQYF,TGTGCCAGCAGCCCTAGGGGGACAGACAACTACGAGCAGTACTTC
TRBV7-9,.,TRBJ1-1,.,CSSSSLQGSEAFF,TGTTCCAGCAGCTCGTTACAGGGAAGTGAAGCTTTCTTT
TRBV5-1,.,TRBJ1-5,TRBD1,CASRQGDNQPQHF,TGCGCCAGCCGACAGGGGGACAATCAGCCCCAGCATTTT
TRBV7-8,.,TRBJ2-7,TRBD2,CASSFSGNYEQYF,TGTGCCAGCAGCTTTAGCGGGAACTACGAGCAGTACTTC
TRBV7-3,.,TRBJ2-1,.,CASSFGGRRWYNEQFF,TGTGCCAGCAGCTTCGGAGGGCGACGGTGGTACAATGAGCAGTTCTTC
TRBV7-6,.,TRBJ1-1,.,CASSPRAATEAFF,TGTGCCAGCAGCCCCAGGGCGGCCACTGAAGCTTTCTTT
TRBV5-1,few,TRBJ2-7,.,CASRPQGMVREQYF,TGCGCCAGCAGACCACAGGGTATGGTACGGGAGCAGTACTTC
TRBV29-1,few,TRBJ1-4,TRBD1,CSVSGQGDGEKLFF,TGCAGCGTCTCAGGACAGGGAGATGGCGAAAAACTGTTTTTT
TRBV7-2,.,TRBJ2-5,TRBD2,CASSFPGLAGGGGETQYF,TGTGCCAGCAGCTTCCCGGGACTAGCGGGAGGAGGCGGAGAGACCCAGTACTTC
TRBV19,.,TRBJ1-2,.,CASSTTQTGNYGYTF,TGTGCCAGTAGTACAACCCAAACAGGGAACTATGGCTACACCTTC
TRBV5-5,few,TRBJ2-7,TRBD2,CASSLVLTGLAGVHEQYF,TGTGCCAGCAGCTTGGTATTGACGGGACTAGCGGGAGTACACGAGCAGTACTTC
TRBV2,.,TRBJ2-6,TRBD2,CASKREGLGANVLTF,TGTGCCAGCAAACGGGAGGGCCTTGGGGCCAACGTCCTGACTTTC
TRBV5-1,.,TRBJ2-1,TRBD1,CASSPGQLSNEQFF,TGCGCCAGCAGCCCGGGACAGTTAAGCAATGAGCAGTTCTTC
TRBV4-3,once,TRBJ2-7,TRBD2,CASSGTSYSYEQYF,TGCGCCAGCAGCGGGACTAGCTACTCCTACGAGCAGTACTTC
TRBV19,.,TRBJ1-2,TRBD1,CASSPWTGNYGYTF,TGTGCCAGTAGTCCCTGGACAGGGAACTATGGCTACACCTTC
TRBV25-1,.,TRBJ2-1,TRBD2,CASSGGTSGFNEQFF,TGTGCCAGCAGTGGGGGGACTAGCGGATTCAATGAGCAGTTCTTC
TRBV28,.,TRBJ2-7,TRBD2,CASGGAGGIAEQYF,TGTGCCAGCGGTGGGGCGGGGGGAATTGCCGAGCAGTACTTC
TRBV11-3,.,TRBJ2-1,.,CASSAAGSYNEQFF,TGTGCCAGCAGCGCGGCGGGATCTTACAATGAGCAGTTCTTC
TRBV25-1,few,TRBJ2-1,TRBD1,CASSVQDRGRRGEQFF,TGTGCCAGCAGTGTTCAAGACAGGGGGCGCAGGGGTGAGCAGTTCTTC